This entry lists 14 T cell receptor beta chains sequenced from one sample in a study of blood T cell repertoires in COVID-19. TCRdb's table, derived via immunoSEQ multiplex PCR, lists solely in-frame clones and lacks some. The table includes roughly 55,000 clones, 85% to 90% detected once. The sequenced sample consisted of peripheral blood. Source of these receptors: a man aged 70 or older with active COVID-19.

CDR3 DNA sequence: TGTGCCAGCAGCTTCGGACAGGGGAAAACTGAAGCTTTCTTT. Encoded protein: CASSFGQGKTEAFF. The V call is TRBV7-3, the J call TRBJ1-1; TRBD1 aligns across 9 bases. CDR3 length: 14 residues. In germline, CDR1 is SGHTA, CDR2 FQGTGA. The V segment lost 3 bases and the J segment 5 bases; nucleotides outside the gene matches: 4.

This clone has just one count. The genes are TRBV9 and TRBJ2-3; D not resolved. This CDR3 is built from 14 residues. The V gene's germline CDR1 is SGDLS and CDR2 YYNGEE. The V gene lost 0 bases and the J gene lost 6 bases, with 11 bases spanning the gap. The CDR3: CASSVVPARDTQYF. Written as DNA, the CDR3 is TGTGCCAGCAGCGTAGTCCCTGCCCGGGATACGCAGTATTTT.

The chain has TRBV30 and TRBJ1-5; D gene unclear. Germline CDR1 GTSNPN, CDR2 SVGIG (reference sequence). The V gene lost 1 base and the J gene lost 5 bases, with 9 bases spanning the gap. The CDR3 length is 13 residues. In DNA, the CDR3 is TGTGCCTGGAGTGGGGCAGATTATCAGCCCCAGCATTTT. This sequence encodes CAWSGADYQPQHF.

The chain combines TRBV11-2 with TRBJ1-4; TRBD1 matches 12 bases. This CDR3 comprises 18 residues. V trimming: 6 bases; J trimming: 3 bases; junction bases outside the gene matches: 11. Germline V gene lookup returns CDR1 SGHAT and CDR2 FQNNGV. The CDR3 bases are TGTGCCAGCAGAGCCGGGACAGGGGGCCATCGAGCTAATGAAAAACTGTTTTTT. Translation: CASRAGTGGHRANEKLFF.

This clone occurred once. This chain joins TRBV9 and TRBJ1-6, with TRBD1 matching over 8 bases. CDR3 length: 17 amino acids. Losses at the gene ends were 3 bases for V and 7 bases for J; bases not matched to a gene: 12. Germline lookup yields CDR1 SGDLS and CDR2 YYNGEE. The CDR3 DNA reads TGTGCCAGCAGCGGATTAGGACAGGGAAGGGGGAATTCACCCCTCCACTTT. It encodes CASSGLGQGRGNSPLHF.

CDR3 nucleotides: TGCGCCAGCAGCTCTTCGCGGAGGGAGTCGAACACTGAAGCTTTCTTT. This translates into CASSSSRRESNTEAFF. The chain uses TRBV5-1 and TRBJ1-1; D gene ambiguous. This CDR3 region has 16 residues. Germline V lookup: CDR1 SGHRS, CDR2 YFSETQ. Trimming cost V 3 bases and J 1 base, with 16 bases left between them.

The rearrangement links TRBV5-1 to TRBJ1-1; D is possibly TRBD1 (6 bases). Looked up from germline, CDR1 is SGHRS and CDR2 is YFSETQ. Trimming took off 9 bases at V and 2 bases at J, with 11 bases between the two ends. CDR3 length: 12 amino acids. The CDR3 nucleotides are TGCGCCACCTCGACAGGTAACACTGAAGCTTTCTTT. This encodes CATSTGNTEAFF.

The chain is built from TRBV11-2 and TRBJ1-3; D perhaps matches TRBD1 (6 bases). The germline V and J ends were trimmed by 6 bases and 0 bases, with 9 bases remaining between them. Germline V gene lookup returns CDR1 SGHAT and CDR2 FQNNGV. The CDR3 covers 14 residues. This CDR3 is CASRTGSSGNTIYF. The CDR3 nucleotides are TGTGCCAGCAGAACAGGGAGCTCTGGAAACACCATATATTTT.

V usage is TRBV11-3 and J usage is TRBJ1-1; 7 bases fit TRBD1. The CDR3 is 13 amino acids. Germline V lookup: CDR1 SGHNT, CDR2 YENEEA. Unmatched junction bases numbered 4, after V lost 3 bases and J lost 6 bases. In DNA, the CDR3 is TGTGCCAGCAGCTTTTTCCAGGGGGCTGAAGCTTTCTTT. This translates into CASSFFQGAEAFF. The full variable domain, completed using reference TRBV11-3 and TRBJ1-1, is EAGVVQSPRYKIIEKKQPVAFWCNPISGHNTLYWYLQNLGQGPELLIRYENEEAVDDSQLPKDRFSAERLKGVDSTLKIQPAELGDSAVYLCASSFFQGAEAFFGQGTRLTVV.

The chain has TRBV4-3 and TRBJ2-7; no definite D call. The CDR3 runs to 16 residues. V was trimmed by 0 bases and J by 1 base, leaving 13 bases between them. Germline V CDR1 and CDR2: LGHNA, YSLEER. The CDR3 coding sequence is TGCGCCAGCAGCCAAGAGGCAGGCAGCCCTTCCTACGAGCAGTACTTC. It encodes CASSQEAGSPSYEQYF.

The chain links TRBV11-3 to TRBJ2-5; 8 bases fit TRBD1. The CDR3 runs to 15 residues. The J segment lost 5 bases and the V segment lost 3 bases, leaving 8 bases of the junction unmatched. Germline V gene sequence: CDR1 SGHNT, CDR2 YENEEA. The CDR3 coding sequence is TGTGCCAGCAGCTTCACGAGGACAGGGCGTGAGACCCAGTACTTC. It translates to CASSFTRTGRETQYF.

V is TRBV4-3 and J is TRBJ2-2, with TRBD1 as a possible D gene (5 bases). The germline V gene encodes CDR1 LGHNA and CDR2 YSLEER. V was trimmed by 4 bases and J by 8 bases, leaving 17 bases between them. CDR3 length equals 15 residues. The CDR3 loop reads CASSRDRGFSGELFF. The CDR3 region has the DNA TGCGCCAGCAGCCGGGATAGGGGATTCAGTGGGGAGCTGTTTTTT.

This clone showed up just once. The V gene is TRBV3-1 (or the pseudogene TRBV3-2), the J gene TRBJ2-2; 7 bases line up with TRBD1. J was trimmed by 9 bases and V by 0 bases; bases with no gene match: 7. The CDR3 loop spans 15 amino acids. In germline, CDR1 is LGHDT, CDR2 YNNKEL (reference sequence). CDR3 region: CASSQDPGQRWELFF. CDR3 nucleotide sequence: TGTGCCAGCAGCCAAGATCCGGGACAGCGATGGGAGCTGTTTTTT.

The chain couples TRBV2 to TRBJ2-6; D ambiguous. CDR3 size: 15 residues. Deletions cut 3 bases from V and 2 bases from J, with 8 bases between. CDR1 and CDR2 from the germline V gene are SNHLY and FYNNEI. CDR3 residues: CASSDWAAGANVLTF. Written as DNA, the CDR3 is TGTGCCAGCAGTGATTGGGCAGCTGGGGCCAACGTCCTGACTTTC.